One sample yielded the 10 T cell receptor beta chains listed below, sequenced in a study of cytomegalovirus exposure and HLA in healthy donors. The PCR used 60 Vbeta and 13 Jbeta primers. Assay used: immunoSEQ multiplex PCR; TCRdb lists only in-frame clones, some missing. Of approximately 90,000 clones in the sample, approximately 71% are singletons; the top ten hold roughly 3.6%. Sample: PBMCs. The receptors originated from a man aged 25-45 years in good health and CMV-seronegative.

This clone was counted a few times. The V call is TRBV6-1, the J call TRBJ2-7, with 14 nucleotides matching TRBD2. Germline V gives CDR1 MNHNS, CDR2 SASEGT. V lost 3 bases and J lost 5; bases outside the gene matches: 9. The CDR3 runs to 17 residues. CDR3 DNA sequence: TGTGCCAGCAGTGACGGACTAGCGGGAGGACTCCCCGACGAGCAGTACTTC. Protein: CASSDGLAGGLPDEQYF.

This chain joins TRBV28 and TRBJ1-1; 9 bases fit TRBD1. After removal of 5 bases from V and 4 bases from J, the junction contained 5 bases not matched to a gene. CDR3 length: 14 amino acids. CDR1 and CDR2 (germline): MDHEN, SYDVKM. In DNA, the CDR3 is TGTGCCAGCAGTACAGGGGGCCAGGGCACTGAAGCTTTCTTT. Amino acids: CASSTGGQGTEAFF.

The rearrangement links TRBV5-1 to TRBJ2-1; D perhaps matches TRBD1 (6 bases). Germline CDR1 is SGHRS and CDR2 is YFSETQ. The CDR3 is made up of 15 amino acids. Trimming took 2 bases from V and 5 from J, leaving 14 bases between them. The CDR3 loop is CASSLQGSRNNEQFF. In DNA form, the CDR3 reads TGCGCCAGCAGCTTACAGGGATCCCGGAACAATGAGCAGTTCTTC. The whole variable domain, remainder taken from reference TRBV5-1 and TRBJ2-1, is KAGVTQTPRYLIKTRGQQVTLSCSPISGHRSVSWYQQTPGQGLQFLFEYFSETQRNKGNFPGRFSGRQFSNSRSEMNVSTLELGDSALYLCASSLQGSRNNEQFFGPGTRLTVL.

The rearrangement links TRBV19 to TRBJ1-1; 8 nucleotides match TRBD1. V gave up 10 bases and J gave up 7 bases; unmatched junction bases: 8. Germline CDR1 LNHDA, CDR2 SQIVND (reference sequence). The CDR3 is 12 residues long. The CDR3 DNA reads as TGTGCCATCACGGACAGGGCTGGTGAAGCTTTCTTT. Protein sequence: CAITDRAGEAFF.

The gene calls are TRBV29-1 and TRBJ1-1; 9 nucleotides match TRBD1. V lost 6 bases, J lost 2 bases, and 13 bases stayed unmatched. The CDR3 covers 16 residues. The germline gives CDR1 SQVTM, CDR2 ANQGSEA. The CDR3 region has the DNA TGCAGCGTCTCCCAGACCGGGACAGGGCCCAACACTGAAGCTTTCTTT. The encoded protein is CSVSQTGTGPNTEAFF.

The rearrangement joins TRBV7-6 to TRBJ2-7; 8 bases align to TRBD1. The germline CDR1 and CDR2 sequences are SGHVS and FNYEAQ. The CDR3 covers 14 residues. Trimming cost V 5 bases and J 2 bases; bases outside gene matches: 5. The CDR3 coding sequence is TGTGCCAGCAGCGAACAGGGGGAGACCTACGAGCAGTACTTC. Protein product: CASSEQGETYEQYF.

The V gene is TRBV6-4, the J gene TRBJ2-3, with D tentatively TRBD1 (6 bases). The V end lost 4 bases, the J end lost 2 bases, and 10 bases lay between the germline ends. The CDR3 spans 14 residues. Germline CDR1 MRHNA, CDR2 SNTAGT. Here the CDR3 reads CASSVDRLTDTQYF. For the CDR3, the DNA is TGTGCCAGCAGTGTCGACAGGCTCACAGATACGCAGTATTTT.

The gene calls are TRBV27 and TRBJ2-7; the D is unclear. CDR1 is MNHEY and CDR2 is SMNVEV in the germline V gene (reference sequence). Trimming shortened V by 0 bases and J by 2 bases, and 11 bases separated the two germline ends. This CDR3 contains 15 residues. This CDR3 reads CASSLSITETYEQYF. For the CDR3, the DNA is TGTGCCAGCAGTTTATCGATAACAGAGACCTACGAGCAGTACTTC.

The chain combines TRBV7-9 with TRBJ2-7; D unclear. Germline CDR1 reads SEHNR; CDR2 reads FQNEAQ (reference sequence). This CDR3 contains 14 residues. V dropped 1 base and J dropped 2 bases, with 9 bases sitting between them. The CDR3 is CASSLEIKPYEQYF. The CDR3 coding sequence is TGTGCCAGCAGCTTAGAAATCAAGCCCTACGAGCAGTACTTC. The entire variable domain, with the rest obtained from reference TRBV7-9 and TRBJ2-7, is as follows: DTGVSQNPRHKITKRGQNVTFRCDPISEHNRLYWYRQTLGQGPEFLTYFQNEAQLEKSRLLSDRFSAERPKGSFSTLEIQRTEQGDSAMYLCASSLEIKPYEQYFGPGTRLTVT.

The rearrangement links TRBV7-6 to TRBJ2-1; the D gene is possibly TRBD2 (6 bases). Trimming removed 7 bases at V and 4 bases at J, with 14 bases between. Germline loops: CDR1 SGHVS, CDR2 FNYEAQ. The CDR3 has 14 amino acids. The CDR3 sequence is CASTAGLAYNEQFF. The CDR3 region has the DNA TGTGCCAGCACCGCTGGGCTAGCGTACAATGAGCAGTTCTTC. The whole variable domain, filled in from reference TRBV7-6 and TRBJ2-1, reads GAGVSQSPRYKVTKRGQDVALRCDPISGHVSLYWYRQALGQGPEFLTYFNYEAQQDKSGLPNDRFSAERPEGSISTLTIQRTEQRDSAMYRCASTAGLAYNEQFFGPGTRLTVL.